These T cell receptor beta chains were read from a single sample in a study of CD8+ T cells in alopecia areata. Libraries were prepared by immunoSEQ multiplex PCR; TCRdb keeps only in-frame clonotypes and omits some of them. This sample has approximately 150,000 clones, with 45% to 60% found just once. Sequencing input: CD4+ T cells sorted from blood. These receptors were taken from a human donor in good health. The conserved cysteine and the conserved F or W are not part of the CDR3 here.

j_call v_call cdr3_aa
TRBJ1-2 TRBV11-2 ASTRGASHYGYT
TRBJ1-1 TRBV30 AWSVGGLTEAF
TRBJ2-3 TRBV7-6 ASSSGLAGGTDTQY
TRBJ2-7 TRBV6-5 ASSYDTQREQY
TRBJ1-2 TRBV6-6 ASSYSNGVYGYT
TRBJ1-2 TRBV4-1 ASSQETTGIYGYGYT
TRBJ2-7 TRBV29-1 SVGLGSELTFYEQY
TRBJ1-1 TRBV12-5 ASGLGSPNTEAF
TRBJ2-3 TRBV27 ASLPLAGVIGDTQY
TRBJ2-7 TRBV28 ASSLEQGSGEQY
TRBJ1-1 TRBV30 AWIITANTEAF
TRBJ2-4 TRBV13 ASSRVLGKNIQY
TRBJ1-2 TRBV20-1 SASRGQGST
TRBJ2-5 TRBV29-1 SGMAAGGREQY
TRBJ2-7 TRBV29-1 SVGQGTYEQY
TRBJ2-7 TRBV18 ASSPPSSYEQY
TRBJ1-1 TRBV29-1 SVNRGLRTEAF
TRBJ1-1 TRBV29-1 SGWGLSNTEAF
TRBJ2-2 TRBV29-1 SVFQGAGELF
TRBJ2-7 TRBV28 ASGRPYEQY
TRBJ2-6 TRBV7-2 ASSPRLAHSGANVLT
TRBJ2-5 TRBV28 ASSPPPTSGTIETQY
TRBJ2-1 TRBV4-1 ASSQPRGGNEQF